The 4 T cell receptor beta chains in this list originate from one sample, sequenced in a study of beta chain features in type 1 diabetes. Broader study findings: Type 1 diabetes patients had TCRB CDR3s that were shorter (moderately but significantly so) in all four CD4+ subsets.

The investigators reverse transcribed all of the isolated RNA, so they sequenced expressed TCRB transcripts. The method was immunoSEQ multiplex PCR; TCRdb's version includes in-frame clones alone and lacks a portion of them. The sample holds roughly 24,000 clones, under 75% seen once. For these TCRs, the target antigens are not known. The sequenced sample consisted of stem cell memory CD4+ T cells from blood. These receptors all stem from a man between 18 and 29 years old with type 1 diabetes.

The CDR3 loop reads CASSEADFTTPYEQYF. The CDR3 DNA reads TGTGCCAGCAGTGAAGCGGACTTTACCACCCCCTACGAGCAGTACTTC. V is TRBV2 and J is TRBJ2-7; TRBD2 might be the D (5 bases). This CDR3 spans 16 amino acids. V shed 0 bases and J shed 2 bases, with 14 bases lying between them. Germline loops: CDR1 SNHLY, CDR2 FYNNEI.

The CDR3 spells CASSHRDTNSPLHF. DNA for the CDR3: TGTGCCAGCTCACACCGGGACACTAATTCACCCCTCCACTTT. The chain links TRBV18 to TRBJ1-6; D might be TRBD1 (6 bases). This CDR3 is 14 amino acids long. V was shortened by 4 bases and J by 6 bases, with 10 bases between the two germline ends. Per germline, CDR1 KGHSH and CDR2 LQKENI.

V usage is TRBV7-9 and J usage is TRBJ2-3; TRBD2 matches 13 bases. With 4 bases clipped from V and 7 bases from J, the junction kept 5 bases outside the gene matches. Germline V gives CDR1 SEHNR, CDR2 FQNEAQ (reference sequence). This CDR3 region has 15 residues. CDR3 DNA sequence: TGTGCCAGCAGCTACGGACTAGCGGGAGCAAATACGCAGTATTTT. Translation gives CASSYGLAGANTQYF.

This rearrangement joins TRBV2 to TRBJ2-1; 9 bases fit TRBD2. Germline CDR1 SNHLY, CDR2 FYNNEI. CDR3 length equals 15 residues. V was pared by 8 bases and J by 0 bases, with 5 bases of the junction left unmatched. CDR3: CASVASGISYNEQFF. CDR3 nucleotide sequence: TGTGCCAGCGTGGCTAGCGGGATCTCCTACAATGAGCAGTTCTTC.